These 24 T cell receptor beta chains came from one sample sequenced in a study of tumor-infiltrating lymphocytes in primary liver carcinoma. The researchers obtained blood RNA from unsorted whole blood and also extracted germline DNA. Priming with a constant-region primer yielded TCR beta cDNA from roughly 500 ng total RNA. Slightly modified ARM-PCR with three nested multiplex PCR rounds yielded TCR beta libraries. The opening two PCR rounds, around 9 cycles each, paired TRBV1-TRBV30 forward primers with a C-beta reverse primer. One entry per CDR3 protein, called by TCRdb with MiXCR from the multiplex PCR reads. Of 310,000 or so distinct CDR3 sequences listed, about 61% are singletons. Sequencing was carried out using peripheral blood. The receptors shown here come from a middle-aged man with primary liver carcinoma and hepatitis B virus infection.

Comments on this clonotype: One end of the junction does not line up with germline, which may come from a read error. The V and J genes are TRBV4-1 and TRBJ2-7, with D possibly TRBD2 on 6 matching bases. The CDR3 is 16 residues long. Germline V CDR1 and CDR2: MGHRA, YSYEKL. The CDR3, as DNA: TGCGCCAGCAGTCAAGTTTTAGGGCGGGATGGATACGATCAGTACTTC. Translation gives CASSQVLGRDGYDQYF.

About this clonotype: Its ends do not fully match the called genes, so a read error is possible. V and J are TRBV5-4 and TRBJ2-1; D is perhaps TRBD1 (5 bases). The CDR3 sequence is 15 residues long. Germline V gene lookup returns CDR1 SGHNT and CDR2 YYREEE (reference sequence). The CDR3 reads CAISRNRPSYNEQFF. CDR3 DNA sequence: TGTGCCATCAGCCGAAACAGGCCCTCCTACAATGAGCAGTTCTTC.

This clonotype was counted at least ten times. This sequence joins TRBV11-2 and TRBJ2-5; either TRBD1 or TRBD2 may fit D (5 bases each). Germline-derived CDR1 and CDR2 are SGHAT and FQNNGV. The V end lost 0 bases, the J end lost 7 bases, and 9 bases lay between the germline ends. The CDR3 consists of 13 residues. The CDR3 DNA reads TGTGCCAGCAGCTTAGATCGGGACCGGACCCAGTACTTC. Protein product: CASSLDRDRTQYF.

In regard to this clonotype: Likely a read error: the CDR3 ends without its conserved phenylalanine or tryptophan. The genes are TRBV30 and TRBJ2-2; TRBD2 aligns across 10 bases. From germline, CDR1 is GTSNPN and CDR2 SVGIG (reference sequence). J lost 6 bases, V lost 2 bases, and 12 bases had no gene match. CDR3 length equals 17 residues. The CDR3, as DNA: TGTGCCTGGAGTCCACAGGCTAGCGGGAGCTCCCCCGGGGAGCTGTTTGTT. It translates to CAWSPQASGSSPGELFV.

Details on this clonotype: An end of the junction does not agree with germline; a read error may underlie this. The chain has TRBV6-1 and TRBJ2-3; no reliable D call. Germline loops: CDR1 MNHNS, CDR2 SASEGT. The CDR3 loop spans 13 amino acids. The CDR3 DNA reads as TGTGCCAGCAGACGGAACGAGTTGGATACACAGTATTTT. Its protein is CASRRNELDTQYF.

In the case of this clonotype: This may be a read error: a much more frequent sequence differs by one nucleotide. This sequence joins TRBV4-1 and TRBJ2-3; D remains ambiguous. Trimming pared 1 base from V and 2 bases from J, leaving 10 bases between. CDR3 size: 15 residues. The germline V gene has CDR1 MGHRA and CDR2 YSYEKL. The CDR3 sequence: CASSQGRRPTDTQYF. The CDR3 bases are TGCGCCAGCAGCCAAGGGCGGCGTCCCACAGATACGCAGTATTTT.

This clonotype was observed a single time. Being one base from a much bigger clone, this may be a read error. No conserved phenylalanine or tryptophan is present at the end of the CDR3, so a read error is the likely explanation. The chain uses TRBV6-2 or TRBV6-3 and TRBJ2-1; tentatively, D is TRBD2 (6 bases). The CDR3 loop spans 14 amino acids. V lost 5 bases to trimming and J lost 6 bases, with 14 bases between them. Germline CDR1 MNHEY, CDR2 SVGEGT. The CDR3 DNA reads as TGTGCCAGCAGTAACCGGGACTGGAGCAATGAGCAGTTCTCC. Translation: CASSNRDWSNEQFS.

This clonotype has only one observation. The chain employs TRBV5-1 and TRBJ2-7, with D perhaps matching TRBD2 (5 bases). This CDR3 has 15 amino acids. CDR1 and CDR2 (germline): SGHRS, YFSETQ. The V end was cut by 0 bases, the J end by 0 bases, with 10 bases between. CDR3 DNA sequence: TGCGCCAGCAGCTTGGAGCTAGCCCCCTCCTACGAGCAGTACTTC. Protein product: CASSLELAPSYEQYF.

This clonotype has only one observation. An end of the junction does not agree with germline; a read error may underlie this. The genes are TRBV2 and TRBJ2-2; TRBD2 aligns across 8 bases. Looked up from germline, CDR1 is SNHLY and CDR2 is FYNNEI. The CDR3 totals 18 residues. For the CDR3, the DNA is TGTGCGAGCAGTGTCGAACTAGCGGTCCCGGGGAAAGCCGGGGAGCTGTTTTTT. Amino acid sequence: CASSVELAVPGKAGELFF.

As regards this clonotype: A read error may account for a junction end that differs from germline. The genes are TRBV10-3 and TRBJ2-5; perhaps D is TRBD1 or TRBD2 (5 bases each). This CDR3 has 13 amino acids. Germline V gene lookup returns CDR1 ENHRY and CDR2 SYGVKD. The chain's CDR3 is CAISEGHKETQYF. The CDR3 nucleotides are TGCGCCATCAGTGAGGGGCACAAAGAGACCCAGTACTTC.

In regard to this clonotype: This sequence may be a read error, since a much larger clone differs from it by one base. The V and J genes are TRBV6-1 and TRBJ2-5; no definite D call. The CDR3 loop spans 13 amino acids. Per the germline V gene, CDR1 is MNHNS and CDR2 is SASEGT. CDR3 amino acids: CASNEWKSKTQYF. Written as DNA, the CDR3 is TGTGCCAGCAATGAATGGAAAAGCAAGACCCAGTACTTC.

This chain joins TRBV4-2 and TRBJ2-7; no reliable D call. The CDR3 covers 13 residues. Germline lookup yields CDR1 LGHNA and CDR2 YNFKEQ. V was clipped by 1 base and J by 4 bases, with 8 bases between them. Here the CDR3 reads CASSQVNEYEQYF. In DNA form, the CDR3 reads TGTGCCAGCAGCCAAGTTAACGAGTACGAGCAGTACTTC.

This clonotype turned up a few times. V and J are TRBV24-1 and TRBJ2-1, with 11 bases matching TRBD1. CDR3 length equals 16 residues. After removal of 0 bases from V and 5 bases from J, the junction contained 2 bases not matched to a gene. In germline, CDR1 is KGHDR, CDR2 SFDVKD. The CDR3 DNA reads TGTGCCACCAGTGATTTGCGGACAGGGGGCAACAATGAGCAGTTCTTC. This sequence encodes CATSDLRTGGNNEQFF.

The rearrangement links TRBV21-1 to TRBJ2-1; no check of the table's D call, TRBD2, against the DNA was made. TRBV21-1 constitutes a pseudogene. This CDR3 is built from 18 residues. The CDR3 DNA follows: TGTGCCAGCAGCAAAGTTGGGCTAGCGGGAAGCTCTTACAATGAGCGGTTCTTC. Its protein product is CASSKVGLAGSSYNERFF.

Comments on this clonotype: A read error may produce the germline difference seen at one junction end. The genes are TRBV4-1 and TRBJ2-3; 8 bases map to TRBD2. The CDR3 extends over 17 amino acids. Germline loops: CDR1 MGHRA, CDR2 YSYEKL. The CDR3 loop reads CANSLGPGGENTDTQYF. Here the CDR3 DNA reads TGTGCCAACAGCCTCGGGCCGGGGGGGGAGAACACAGATACGCAGTATTTT.

V gene TRBV11-2 combines with J gene TRBJ2-3; D gene unclear. This CDR3 comprises 17 residues. CDR1 and CDR2 from the germline V gene are SGHAT and FQNNGV. V was clipped by 2 bases and J by 3 bases, with 18 bases between them. The CDR3 here is CASSLWLGLDGTDTQYF. In DNA, the CDR3 is TGTGCCAGCAGCTTATGGTTAGGGCTTGACGGTACAGATACGCAGTATTTT.

This clonotype occurred many times. DNA of the CDR3: TGCGCCAGCAGCCGGCCAAGTGATATAAATGAGCAGTTCTTC. Translating gives CASSRPSDINEQFF. The chain combines TRBV4-1 with TRBJ2-1; D uncertain. Trimming took off 4 bases at V and 7 bases at J, with 14 bases between the two ends. The CDR3 length is 14 residues. CDR1 is MGHRA and CDR2 is YSYEKL in the germline V gene.

A remark on this clonotype: This may be a read error: a much more frequent sequence differs by one nucleotide. V and J are TRBV29-1 and TRBJ1-3, with a possible D match to TRBD1 (6 bases). The CDR3 contains 13 residues. Germline V gives CDR1 SQVTM, CDR2 ANQGSEA. The chain's CDR3 is CSVEDSSGSTIYF. The CDR3, as DNA: TGCAGCGTTGAGGACAGCTCTGGAAGCACCATATATTTT.

This clonotype was detected a few times. This chain uses TRBV14 with TRBJ2-2; D not resolved. The V gene's germline CDR1 is SGHDN and CDR2 FVKESK. Trimming cost V 7 bases and J 4 bases, with 16 bases left between them. The CDR3 covers 15 residues. CDR3 residues: CASMGLTESTGELFF. For the CDR3, the DNA is TGTGCCAGCATGGGCTTGACCGAGTCCACCGGGGAGCTGTTTTTT.

In its sample, this clonotype was seen a few times. This chain uses TRBV10-3 with TRBJ1-6; D might be TRBD1 (6 bases). V shed 6 bases and J shed 0 bases, with 9 bases lying between them. The CDR3 consists of 15 residues. CDR1 is ENHRY and CDR2 is SYGVKD in the germline V gene. The CDR3 bases are TGTGCCATCAGCACAGGGAACTCCTATAATTCACCCCTCCACTTT. It is translated as CAISTGNSYNSPLHF.

A note on this clonotype: This may come from a read error, since a much larger clone is one base off. The V and J genes are TRBV29-1 and TRBJ1-1, with D possibly being TRBD1 (5 bases). The germline CDR1 and CDR2 sequences are SQVTM and ANQGSEA. The CDR3 covers 14 residues. V gave up 7 bases and J gave up 2 bases, with 17 bases separating them. The CDR3 here is CSDLGGSLNTEAFF. CDR3 in DNA: TGCAGCGACCTCGGGGGATCCCTTAACACTGAAGCTTTCTTT. Full variable domain (rest looked up from reference TRBV29-1 and TRBJ1-1): SAVISQKPSRDICQRGTSLTIQCQVDSQVTMMFWYRQQPGQSLTLIATANQGSEATYESGFVIDKFPISRPNLTFSTLTVSNMSPEDSSIYLCSDLGGSLNTEAFFGQGTRLTVV.

On this clonotype itself: The CDR3 does not end in the conserved phenylalanine or tryptophan, so this is likely a read error. The genes are TRBV4-2 and TRBJ2-7; 9 nucleotides align to TRBD2. Germline V lookup: CDR1 LGHNA, CDR2 YNFKEQ. The CDR3 contains 16 residues. The CDR3 region has the DNA TGCGCCAGCAGCCAAGATCAAAGCGGGAGGAACTACGAGCAGTACCTC. It yields the protein CASSQDQSGRNYEQYL.

A word on this clonotype: A much larger clone differs by one base, so this may be a read error. The chain couples TRBV6-6 to TRBJ2-7; D not certain. Per germline, CDR1 MNHNY and CDR2 SVGAGI (reference sequence). The CDR3 consists of 16 residues. As DNA, the CDR3 is TGTGCCAGCAGTTACGGAGTCCGCGAGAAACACTACAAGCAGTACTTC. This encodes CASSYGVREKHYKQYF.

Notes on this clonotype: A much larger clone sits a single nucleotide away, making a read error possible. The rearrangement joins TRBV6-2 or TRBV6-3 to TRBJ2-1; D not certain. The CDR3 loop spans 11 amino acids. Germline values: CDR1 MNHEY, CDR2 SVGEGT. The V end was cut by 7 bases, the J end by 9 bases, with 10 bases between. This chain's CDR3 is CASIKGGEQFF. CDR3 sequence (DNA): TGTGCCAGCATAAAGGGTGGTGAGCAGTTCTTC.